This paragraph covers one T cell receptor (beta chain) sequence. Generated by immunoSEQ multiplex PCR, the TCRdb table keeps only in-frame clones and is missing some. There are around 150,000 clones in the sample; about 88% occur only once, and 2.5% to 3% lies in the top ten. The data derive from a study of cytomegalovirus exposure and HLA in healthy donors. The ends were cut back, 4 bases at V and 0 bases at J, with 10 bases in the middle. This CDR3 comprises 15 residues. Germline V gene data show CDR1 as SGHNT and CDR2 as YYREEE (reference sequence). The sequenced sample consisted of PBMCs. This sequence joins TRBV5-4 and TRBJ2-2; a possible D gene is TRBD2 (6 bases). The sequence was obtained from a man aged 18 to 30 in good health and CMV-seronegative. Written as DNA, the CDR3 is TGTGCCAGCAGCCTCGGGACTTCGAACACCGGGGAGCTGTTTTTT. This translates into CASSLGTSNTGELFF.